The 32 T cell receptor beta chains below come from one sample, sequenced in a study of vaccination effects on CD4 cells after COVID-19. The ViraFEST assay expanded antigen-specific CD4+ T cells with viral peptide pools before sequencing. After less than twelve days in culture, the CD4+ T cells were isolated. All participants had two doses of either the BNT162b2 or mRNA-1273 vaccine. Profiling relied on immunoSEQ multiplex PCR, and the TCRdb table lists in-frame clones only, not all of them. The repertoire consists of tens of thousands of clones, with 76% occurring once and the leading ten covering about 0.86%. No antigen has been assigned to these receptors. The sequences come from CD4+ T cells from PBMCs cultured with HCoV-OC43 spike peptides, collected after COVID-19 vaccination. The sample's subset: HCoV-OC43 spike overlapping peptide pool stimulation. Source of these receptors: a human donor who received a COVID-19 vaccine.

The chain employs TRBV7-3 and TRBJ1-6; D gene uncertain. This CDR3 has 17 amino acids. Trimming took off 0 bases at V and 4 bases at J, with 13 bases between the two ends. Germline-derived CDR1 and CDR2 are SGHTA and FQGTGA. The chain's CDR3 is CASSLTGATDYNSPLHF. In nucleotides, the CDR3 is TGTGCCAGCAGCTTAACTGGCGCGACCGATTATAATTCACCCCTCCACTTT.

Turning to this clone: Additional DNA sequences in this sample encode the identical CDR3. The genes are TRBV9 and TRBJ2-3; D gene uncertain. V gave up 0 bases and J gave up 3 bases, with 8 bases separating them. Germline assignment: CDR1 SGDLS and CDR2 YYNGEE. This CDR3 region has 14 residues. CDR3 in DNA: TGTGCCAGCAGCGTAGCTGGGTTTACAGATACGCAGTATTTT. Protein: CASSVAGFTDTQYF.

This CDR3 reads CASSSTPRGTTDTQYF. The CDR3 nucleotides read TGTGCCAGCAGTTCCACGCCGCGGGGGACCACAGATACGCAGTATTTT. The chain uses TRBV7-3 and TRBJ2-3, with 7 bases matching TRBD2. The CDR3 has 16 amino acids. V gave up 6 bases and J gave up 2 bases; unmatched junction bases: 11. Germline V gene data show CDR1 as SGHTA and CDR2 as FQGTGA.

The chain combines TRBV9 with TRBJ2-3; D not certain. Looked up from germline, CDR1 is SGDLS and CDR2 is YYNGEE. CDR3 length: 14 residues. Trimming left V 2 bases short and J 6 bases short, with 13 bases between. CDR3: CASSVQIEADTQYF. The CDR3 nucleotides are TGTGCCAGCAGCGTTCAGATAGAAGCGGATACGCAGTATTTT.

This chain links TRBV5-1 with TRBJ2-5; weak D call: TRBD2 (6 bases). CDR1 SGHRS and CDR2 YFSETQ come from the germline V gene. CDR3 length equals 14 residues. With 4 bases removed from V and 0 bases from J, the gap between germline ends came to 10 bases. In nucleotides, the CDR3 is TGCGCCAGCAGCAAGGGACTGAACCAAGAGACCCAGTACTTC. Encoded protein: CASSKGLNQETQYF.

This clone was seen only a few times. CDR3 nucleotides: TGTGCCAGCAGCCTGGGACAGGGGACTAATGAAAAACTGTTTTTT. Residues: CASSLGQGTNEKLFF. The V gene is TRBV5-6, the J gene TRBJ1-4, with 10 bases lining up with TRBD1. Germline trimming cut 4 bases from V and 2 bases from J; bases unmatched to any gene: 2. Germline CDR1 and CDR2: SGHDT and YYEEEE. The CDR3 covers 15 residues.

The gene calls are TRBV7-9 and TRBJ1-6, with D tentatively TRBD1 (5 bases). V gave up 5 bases and J gave up 9 bases, with 17 bases separating them. This CDR3 has 15 residues. CDR1 and CDR2 from the germline V gene are SEHNR and FQNEAQ (reference sequence). The CDR3 reads CASSLGAGSASPLHF. Written as DNA, the CDR3 is TGTGCCAGCAGCCTAGGGGCGGGCTCTGCTTCACCCCTCCACTTT.

The chain uses TRBV6-5 and TRBJ1-5; no clear D gene. V was pared by 0 bases and J by 2 bases, with 2 bases between. CDR1 is MNHEY and CDR2 is SVGAGI in the germline V gene. This CDR3 contains 13 residues. CDR3 DNA: TGTGCCAGCAGTTACTCTCGCAATCAGCCCCAGCATTTT. Its translation is CASSYSRNQPQHF.

This rearrangement joins TRBV10-2 to TRBJ1-5, with 7 bases lining up with TRBD1. Losses at the gene ends were 5 bases for V and 4 bases for J; bases not matched to a gene: 5. Germline loops: CDR1 WSHSY, CDR2 SAAADI. The CDR3 covers 14 residues. The CDR3, as DNA: TGCGCCAGCAGTTGGCAGGGGGGAAATCAGCCCCAGCATTTT. Amino acids: CASSWQGGNQPQHF.

CDR3 sequence reads: CASSIAAGGNQPQHF. The DNA for the CDR3 is TGTGCCAGCTCCATAGCGGCAGGGGGGAATCAGCCCCAGCATTTT. V gene TRBV2 combines with J gene TRBJ1-5; TRBD1 aligns across 7 bases. The germline CDR1 and CDR2 sequences are SNHLY and FYNNEI. Trimming took 8 bases from V and 4 from J; bases not matched to a gene: 11. The CDR3 is 15 residues long.

The rearrangement joins TRBV7-3 to TRBJ2-1; 7 positions match TRBD2. Unmatched junction bases numbered 10, after V lost 5 bases and J lost 3 bases. The germline gives CDR1 SGHTA, CDR2 FQGTGA. The CDR3 runs to 16 residues. CDR3 sequence reads: CASSPLGSGLYNEQFF. CDR3 DNA: TGTGCCAGCAGCCCACTGGGTAGCGGGCTCTACAATGAGCAGTTCTTC.

The chain has TRBV5-8 and TRBJ1-3; 8 nucleotides agree with TRBD1. CDR3 size: 14 residues. The germline CDR1 and CDR2 sequences are SGHTS and YDEGEE. J was trimmed by 7 bases and V by 2 bases; bases with no gene match: 5. CDR3 nucleotide sequence: TGTGCCAGCAGCTTTGACAGGGGACGGAACACCATATATTTT. Amino acid sequence: CASSFDRGRNTIYF.

The V gene is TRBV27, the J gene TRBJ2-5; D is unresolved. The V end was cut by 5 bases, the J end by 2 bases, with 12 bases between. CDR3 size: 14 residues. The germline gives CDR1 MNHEY, CDR2 SMNVEV (reference sequence). The CDR3 DNA is TGTGCCAGCAGTCCGGGCCCCGGGCAAGAGACCCAGTACTTC. This translates into CASSPGPGQETQYF.

CDR3 coding DNA: TGTGCCAGCAGGGCCGGGACATACACCGGGGAGCTGTTTTTT. Translated: CASRAGTYTGELFF. The chain employs TRBV28 and TRBJ2-2, with D tentatively TRBD1 (6 bases). CDR3 size: 14 residues. V was shortened by 6 bases and J by 3 bases, with 11 bases between the two germline ends. The V gene's germline CDR1 is MDHEN and CDR2 SYDVKM.

This chain uses TRBV6-6 with TRBJ2-1, with 8 bases aligning to TRBD1. CDR1 is MNHNY, CDR2 SVGAGI, per germline (reference sequence). The CDR3 totals 14 residues. Unmatched junction bases numbered 11, after V lost 6 bases and J lost 10 bases. CDR3 region: CASRSQGAGREQFF. In nucleotides, the CDR3 is TGTGCCAGCAGATCTCAGGGGGCGGGAAGGGAGCAGTTCTTC.

The gene calls are TRBV3-1 (or the pseudogene TRBV3-2) and TRBJ2-3; TRBD1 matches 8 bases. The CDR3 extends over 15 amino acids. Germline-derived CDR1 and CDR2 are LGHDT and YNNKEL (reference sequence). Trimming took 1 base from V and 5 from J; bases not matched to a gene: 5. The CDR3 spells CASSQAGQGRDTQYF. CDR3 DNA: TGTGCCAGCAGCCAAGCCGGACAGGGAAGAGATACGCAGTATTTT.

Of note for this clone: The sample contains more than one DNA sequence encoding this CDR3. This rearrangement joins TRBV18 to TRBJ1-5; D call uncertain. The germline V and J ends were trimmed by 2 bases and 2 bases, with 10 bases remaining between them. The CDR3 sequence is 15 residues long. Germline values: CDR1 KGHSH, CDR2 LQKENI. CDR3 coding DNA: TGTGCCAGCTCACCATCCGGTGGGGGCAATCAGCCCCAGCATTTT. Amino acid sequence: CASSPSGGGNQPQHF.

The V and J genes are TRBV30 and TRBJ1-5; D gene unclear. The germline CDR1 and CDR2 sequences are GTSNPN and SVGIG (reference sequence). V was shortened by 3 bases and J by 5 bases, with 8 bases between the two germline ends. The CDR3 consists of 12 residues. This CDR3 is CAWSRDYQPQHF. As DNA, the CDR3 is TGTGCCTGGAGCAGAGATTATCAGCCCCAGCATTTT.

This chain links TRBV5-1 with TRBJ2-1, with 8 nucleotides matching TRBD1. Germline CDR1 reads SGHRS; CDR2 reads YFSETQ. The V and J ends lost 5 bases and 9 bases, in that order; junction bases with no gene match: 16. The CDR3 covers 16 residues. CDR3 loop: CASRLWPGTGITEQFF. CDR3 bases: TGCGCCAGCAGATTATGGCCCGGGACAGGAATAACTGAGCAGTTCTTC.

This clone was recorded a few times. The rearrangement links TRBV19 to TRBJ1-1; D is unresolved. Germline V gives CDR1 LNHDA, CDR2 SQIVND (reference sequence). V lost 5 bases and J 11 bases, leaving 15 bases between the germline ends. The CDR3 runs 12 residues. CDR3 in amino acids: CASSSAGGAAFF. DNA of the CDR3: TGTGCCAGTAGTTCCGCCGGTGGTGCGGCTTTCTTT.

The chain uses TRBV18 and TRBJ2-5; 7 positions match TRBD1. Unmatched junction bases numbered 4, after V lost 0 bases and J lost 0 bases. The germline gives CDR1 KGHSH, CDR2 LQKENI. There are 16 residues in the CDR3. CDR3 nucleotides: TGTGCCAGCTCACCACCCGACAGGGCCCACCAAGAGACCCAGTACTTC. Encoded protein: CASSPPDRAHQETQYF.

This clone has just one count. The J gene is TRBJ1-6, the V gene TRBV3-1 (or the pseudogene TRBV3-2); D not certain. In germline, CDR1 is LGHDT, CDR2 YNNKEL (reference sequence). The CDR3 is 13 amino acids. V lost 4 bases and J 9 bases, leaving 10 bases between the germline ends. This chain's CDR3 is CASSRGRGSPLHF. DNA for the CDR3: TGTGCCAGCAGCCGGGGTCGTGGTTCACCCCTCCACTTT.

V gene TRBV2 combines with J gene TRBJ2-3, with a tentative D call TRBD1 (5 bases). Trimming stripped 6 bases from V and 4 bases from J, with 17 bases between. This CDR3 contains 15 residues. In germline, CDR1 is SNHLY, CDR2 FYNNEI. CDR3 sequence: CASSGFRTTSDTQYF. Written as DNA, the CDR3 is TGTGCCAGCAGCGGTTTCAGGACAACATCAGATACGCAGTATTTT.

The chain joins TRBV7-9 to TRBJ1-2; no reliable D call. The V end was cut by 5 bases, the J end by 2 bases, with 15 bases between. The germline CDR1 and CDR2 sequences are SEHNR and FQNEAQ (reference sequence). The CDR3 extends over 15 amino acids. CDR3 DNA: TGTGCCAGCAGCCCCACCGTGGGGAAAAACTATGGCTACACCTTC. Protein sequence: CASSPTVGKNYGYTF.

V and J are TRBV4-1 and TRBJ1-1; 9 bases align to TRBD1. Germline V gene sequence: CDR1 MGHRA, CDR2 YSYEKL. The CDR3 contains 15 residues. Unmatched junction bases numbered 6, after V lost 1 base and J lost 6 bases. The CDR3 sequence is CASSQVRDRVPEAFF. The CDR3, as DNA: TGCGCCAGCAGCCAAGTGAGGGACAGGGTACCTGAAGCTTTCTTT.

CDR3 region: CASGQGTVGEKLFF. The CDR3 region has the DNA TGTGCTAGTGGACAAGGGACAGTCGGGGAAAAACTGTTTTTT. This chain links TRBV12-5 with TRBJ1-4; 7 nucleotides match TRBD1. Germline V gene data show CDR1 as LGHNT and CDR2 as FRNRAP. CDR3 length equals 14 residues. The V and J ends lost 6 bases and 8 bases, in that order; junction bases with no gene match: 9.

This clone was detected a few times. This chain joins TRBV2 and TRBJ1-4, with D possibly matching TRBD1 (6 bases). The CDR3 is 14 amino acids. Trimming stripped 2 bases from V and 7 bases from J, with 11 bases between. Germline CDR1 reads SNHLY; CDR2 reads FYNNEI. CDR3 in amino acids: CASSEYGGSEKLFF. In nucleotides, the CDR3 is TGTGCCAGCAGTGAATACGGGGGCAGTGAAAAACTGTTTTTT.

The V gene is TRBV9, the J gene TRBJ1-1; D unresolved. V lost 0 bases, J lost 0 bases, and 9 bases lay in between. CDR1 and CDR2 (germline): SGDLS, YYNGEE. The CDR3 totals 15 residues. CDR3 amino acids: CASSVDSSMNTEAFF. The DNA of the CDR3 is TGTGCCAGCAGCGTAGACAGCTCTATGAACACTGAAGCTTTCTTT.

To note about this clone: The CDR3 end shows no conserved phenylalanine or tryptophan, and so a read error is likely. The DNA is omitted, as the CDR3 cannot be located on it reliably, and the CDR3 follows TCRdb's listing. This rearrangement joins TRBV7-9 to TRBJ2-7; TRBD2, the D gene given by the table, was not confirmed from the DNA. The germline gives CDR1 SEHNR, CDR2 FQNEAQ (reference sequence). The CDR3 is made up of 11 amino acids, end residues included. This CDR3 reads CASSLAGEVTL.

The rearrangement uses TRBV5-1 and TRBJ2-3; maybe TRBD2 (5 bases). The CDR3 contains 14 residues. The V and J ends lost 1 base and 4 bases respectively, with 10 bases between them. Germline CDR1 reads SGHRS; CDR2 reads YFSETQ. The CDR3 DNA follows: TGCGCCAGCAGCTTGCCCGGGGTTCCAGATACGCAGTATTTT. It translates to CASSLPGVPDTQYF. Full variable domain (outside the CDR3, taken from reference TRBV5-1 and TRBJ2-3): KAGVTQTPRYLIKTRGQQVTLSCSPISGHRSVSWYQQTPGQGLQFLFEYFSETQRNKGNFPGRFSGRQFSNSRSEMNVSTLELGDSALYLCASSLPGVPDTQYFGPGTRLTVL.

The chain recombines TRBV6-5 with TRBJ1-4; the D gene is possibly TRBD1 (6 bases). In germline, CDR1 is MNHEY, CDR2 SVGAGI. This CDR3 has 14 residues. Trimming removed 6 bases from V and 2 bases from J, with 10 bases in between. Written as DNA, the CDR3 is TGTGCCAGCAGCCGGACAGTTACTAATGAAAAACTGTTTTTT. Protein product: CASSRTVTNEKLFF.

J is TRBJ2-1 and V is TRBV21-1; the table's D call, TRBD2, was not checked against the DNA. TRBV21-1 is recorded as a pseudogene. The CDR3 is 16 residues long. CDR3 nucleotide sequence: TGTGCCAGCAGCCCAGCGGGGACTTCGGTGTACAATGAGCAGTTCTTC. Encoded protein: CASSPAGTSVYNEQFF.